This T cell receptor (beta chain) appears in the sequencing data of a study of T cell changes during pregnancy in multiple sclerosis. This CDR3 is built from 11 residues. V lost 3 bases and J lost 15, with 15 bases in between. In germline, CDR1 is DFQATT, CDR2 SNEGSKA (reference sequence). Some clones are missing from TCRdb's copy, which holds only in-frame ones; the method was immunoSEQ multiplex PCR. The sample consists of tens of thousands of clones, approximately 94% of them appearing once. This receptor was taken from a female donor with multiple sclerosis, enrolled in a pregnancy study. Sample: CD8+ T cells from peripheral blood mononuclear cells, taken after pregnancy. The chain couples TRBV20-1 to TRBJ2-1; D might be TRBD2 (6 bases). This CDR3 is CSARGGKWWFF. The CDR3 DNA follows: TGCAGTGCTAGGGGCGGGAAGTGGTGGTTCTTC.